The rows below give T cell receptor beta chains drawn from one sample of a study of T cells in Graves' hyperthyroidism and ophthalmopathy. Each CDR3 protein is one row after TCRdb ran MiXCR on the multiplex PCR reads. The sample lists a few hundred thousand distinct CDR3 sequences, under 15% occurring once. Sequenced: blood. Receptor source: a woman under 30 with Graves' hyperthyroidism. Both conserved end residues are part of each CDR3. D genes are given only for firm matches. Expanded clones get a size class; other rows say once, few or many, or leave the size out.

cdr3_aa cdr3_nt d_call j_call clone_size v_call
CASSVEGMGGTEAFF TGTGCCAGCAGTGTGGAAGGTATGGGTGGCACTGAAGCTTTCTTT NA TRBJ1-1 many TRBV6-1
CASSYGGDSKETQYF TGTGCCAGCAGTTACGGTGGGGACAGCAAAGAGACCCAGTACTTC TRBD1 TRBJ2-5 NA TRBV6-2/TRBV6-3
CASTAQGLNTEAFF TGTGCCAGCACCGCTCAGGGCTTGAACACTGAAGCTTTCTTT NA TRBJ1-1 NA TRBV7-9
CASSLSRFYNEQFF TGTGCCAGCAGTTTAAGCAGATTCTACAATGAGCAGTTCTTC NA TRBJ2-1 many TRBV27
CSVVKGTGEKLFF TGCAGCGTTGTGAAGGGGACGGGAGAAAAACTGTTTTTT NA TRBJ1-4 many TRBV29-1
CASSQDRRGAQETQYF TGTGCCAGCAGCCAAGATCGCCGGGGGGCCCAAGAGACCCAGTACTTC NA TRBJ2-5 many TRBV3-1
CASSGTGQGGYGYTF TGTGCCAGCAGTGGTACGGGACAGGGTGGCTATGGCTACACCTTC TRBD1 TRBJ1-2 many TRBV2
CASSVGAGTSNQPQHF TGTGCCAGCAGCGTAGGGGCTGGGACAAGCAATCAGCCCCAGCATTTT NA TRBJ1-5 NA TRBV9
CAISDPGGNTEAFF TGTGCCATCAGTGACCCTGGGGGGAACACTGAAGCTTTCTTT NA TRBJ1-1 many TRBV10-3
CSVEGQANTGELFF TGCAGCGTTGAAGGACAGGCCAACACCGGGGAGCTGTTTTTT NA TRBJ2-2 few TRBV29-1
CASSIGLASKEQFF TGTGCCAGCAGCATCGGACTAGCCTCCAAGGAGCAGTTCTTC TRBD2 TRBJ2-1 many TRBV7-3
CASRPGSTSGETQYF TGTGCCAGCAGACCTGGGTCGACTAGCGGGGAGACCCAGTACTTC TRBD2 TRBJ2-5 many TRBV12-3/TRBV12-4
CASSYAGQGSGYTF TGTGCCAGCAGTTACGCAGGACAGGGGTCTGGCTACACCTTC TRBD1 TRBJ1-2 NA TRBV6-5
CVRPCRSPSPTYNEQFF TGTGTCAGACCTTGTAGATCCCCTAGCCCTACATACAATGAGCAGTTCTTC NA TRBJ2-1 NA TRBV19
CASIRTVTTNEKLFF TGCGCCAGCATTCGGACGGTGACAACTAATGAAAAACTGTTTTTT NA TRBJ1-4 many TRBV4-1
CASSLGVAGNTIYF TGCGCCAGCAGCTTGGGGGTCGCAGGAAACACCATATATTTT NA TRBJ1-3 many TRBV5-1
CSVDQGQSYGYTF TGCAGCGTTGACCAGGGACAGTCCTATGGCTACACCTTC TRBD1 TRBJ1-2 many TRBV29-1
CASSQGDSRNEQFF TGTGCCAGCAGCCAAGGGGACTCTAGGAATGAGCAGTTCTTC NA TRBJ2-1 NA TRBV4-2
CASSLGLAGGGETQYF TGTGCCAGCAGCTTGGGACTAGCGGGAGGGGGAGAGACCCAGTACTTC TRBD2 TRBJ2-5 many TRBV7-3
CASSFVSTGFEKLFF TGTGCCAGCAGCTTTGTCTCCACGGGGTTCGAAAAACTGTTTTTT NA TRBJ1-4 few TRBV7-9
CASSYSYYQETQYF TGTGCCAGCAGTTACTCCTACTACCAAGAGACCCAGTACTTC NA TRBJ2-5 few TRBV6-5
CASSLGPNYGYTF TGTGCCAGCAGCTTAGGACCCAACTATGGCTACACCTTC NA TRBJ1-2 many TRBV11-2
CASSSPIRLAGLYEQFF TGTGCCAGCAGTTCCCCGATTCGCCTAGCGGGATTGTATGAGCAGTTCTTC TRBD2 TRBJ2-1 few TRBV6-1
CASSWGAKETQYF TGTGCCAGCAGCTGGGGTGCGAAGGAGACCCAGTACTTC NA TRBJ2-5 many TRBV11-3
CASSPRQVGGYTF TGTGCCAGCAGTCCCCGGCAGGTCGGTGGCTACACCTTC NA TRBJ1-2 many TRBV27
CASIPLAENTGELFF TGTGCCAGCATCCCACTAGCGGAAAACACCGGGGAGCTGTTTTTT TRBD2 TRBJ2-2 many TRBV2
CASSNDGRAETQYF TGTGCCAGCAGTAATGACGGGCGGGCAGAGACCCAGTACTTC NA TRBJ2-5 NA TRBV27
CAISESSDFEQFF TGTGCCATCAGTGAGTCGTCCGACTTTGAGCAGTTCTTC NA TRBJ2-1 many TRBV10-3
CSVPRRRHNEQFF TGCAGCGTTCCACGGAGGCGGCACAATGAGCAGTTCTTC NA TRBJ2-1 NA TRBV29-1
CAWSPAGLYGYTF TGTGCCTGGAGCCCCGCAGGGCTCTATGGCTACACCTTC NA TRBJ1-2 many TRBV30
CSASVETTHTDTQYF TGCAGTGCTTCCGTGGAGACTACACACACAGATACGCAGTATTTT NA TRBJ2-3 many TRBV20-1
CASSYSGGGSSYNSPLHF TGTGCCAGCAGTTACTCCGGAGGCGGGAGCTCCTATAATTCACCCCTCCACTTT NA TRBJ1-6 NA TRBV6-5
CASSEQGGLGEQFF TGTGCCAGCAGTGAACAGGGCGGATTGGGTGAGCAGTTCTTC NA TRBJ2-1 few TRBV2
CATSDPSRLDNEQFF TGTGCCACCAGTGACCCCAGCAGGTTAGACAATGAGCAGTTCTTC NA TRBJ2-1 many TRBV24-1
CASSSRGTGGYEQYF TGTGCCAGCAGCTCGCGAGGGACAGGGGGCTACGAGCAGTACTTC TRBD1 TRBJ2-7 many TRBV11-3
CASNYRGGSYEQYF TGCGCCAGCAACTACAGGGGGGGATCCTACGAGCAGTACTTC NA TRBJ2-7 many TRBV5-1
CASASEDGATDEQFF TGTGCCAGCGCTTCAGAAGACGGGGCGACGGATGAGCAGTTCTTC NA TRBJ2-1 many TRBV12-3/TRBV12-4
CASSVAGGSYNEQFF TGTGCCAGCAGTGTAGCGGGAGGGTCCTACAATGAGCAGTTCTTC TRBD2 TRBJ2-1 many TRBV27
CASSQGVVVNEQFF TGCGCCAGCAGCCAGGGCGTAGTGGTTAATGAGCAGTTCTTC NA TRBJ2-1 few TRBV4-1
CSARDTRLAGSYNEQFF TGCAGTGCTAGAGATACCCGACTAGCGGGCTCCTACAATGAGCAGTTCTTC TRBD2 TRBJ2-1 few TRBV20-1
CSAQGGTTYNEQFF TGCAGCGCCCAGGGGGGGACCACCTACAATGAGCAGTTCTTC NA TRBJ2-1 many TRBV29-1
CASRAGTSGTEQYF TGTGCCAGCAGAGCCGGGACTAGCGGGACCGAGCAGTACTTC TRBD2 TRBJ2-7 many TRBV7-9
CASSVAGRYNEQFF TGTGCCAGCAGCGTAGCTGGACGGTACAATGAGCAGTTCTTC NA TRBJ2-1 NA TRBV7-2
CASTGTGMLNEQFF TGTGCCAGTACGGGGACAGGGATGCTAAATGAGCAGTTCTTC TRBD1 TRBJ2-1 many TRBV19
CASSTTAGPSGNTIYF TGTGCCAGTAGTACGACAGCTGGGCCTTCTGGAAACACCATATATTTT NA TRBJ1-3 many TRBV19
CASSSGHAVGYTF TGTGCCAGCAGCTCTGGGCATGCGGTTGGCTACACCTTC NA TRBJ1-2 many TRBV11-2
CASGSKTFLTSEQETQYF TGTGCTAGTGGTTCCAAGACGTTTCTGACTAGCGAGCAAGAGACCCAGTACTTC TRBD2 TRBJ2-5 many TRBV12-5
CASSLRSSGSHSYNEQFF TGTGCCAGCAGCTTAAGAAGTAGCGGGAGCCATTCCTACAATGAGCAGTTCTTC TRBD2 TRBJ2-1 NA TRBV7-3
CASRRTGNVVNQPQHF TGTGCCAGCAGACGTACAGGGAACGTGGTCAATCAGCCCCAGCATTTT NA TRBJ1-5 NA TRBV6-1
CASSPAGRPDTQYF TGTGCCAGCAGCCCAGCGGGCCGGCCAGATACGCAGTATTTT NA TRBJ2-3 NA TRBV7-6
CASSPPGLYNEQFF TGTGCCAGCAGTCCACCCGGACTATACAATGAGCAGTTCTTC NA TRBJ2-1 many TRBV7-2
CSAPGYGSYNSPLHF TGCAGTGCCCCAGGGTACGGCTCCTATAATTCACCCCTCCACTTT NA TRBJ1-6 NA TRBV20-1
CASSKGGADSYEQFF TGCGCCAGCAGCAAAGGGGGCGCCGATAGCTATGAGCAGTTCTTC TRBD1 TRBJ2-1 many TRBV5-1
CASSLEQGLGDTQYF TGTGCCAGCAGCTTGGAGCAGGGGCTCGGAGATACGCAGTATTTT NA TRBJ2-3 few TRBV5-4
CASSSISGSEPTDTQYF TGTGCCAGCAGCTCCATCAGCGGGAGTGAGCCCACAGATACGCAGTATTTT TRBD2 TRBJ2-3 many TRBV7-3
CASSSGFYEQYF TGCGCCAGCAGCTCAGGGTTCTACGAGCAGTACTTC NA TRBJ2-7 many TRBV5-1
CASSYRGVVDNEQFF TGTGCCAGCAGCTACCGGGGGGTCGTGGACAATGAGCAGTTCTTC TRBD2 TRBJ2-1 few TRBV11-2
CASGRQGIGIDEQFF TGTGCCAGCGGGCGTCAGGGGATCGGTATCGATGAGCAGTTCTTC NA TRBJ2-1 many TRBV25-1
CASAWSTDTQYF TGTGCTAGTGCCTGGAGCACAGATACGCAGTATTTT NA TRBJ2-3 many TRBV12-5